The 22 T cell receptor beta chains below all came from one sample that was sequenced in a study of blood T cell repertoires in COVID-19. Assay used: immunoSEQ multiplex PCR; TCRdb lists only in-frame clones, some missing. The sample shows 270,000 or so clones, around 82% of them seen only once. The specimen was peripheral blood. These receptors all come from a woman younger than 35 with acute or convalescent COVID-19.

V gene TRBV5-1 combines with J gene TRBJ1-6, with D tentatively TRBD1 (6 bases). The CDR3 loop spans 15 amino acids. In germline, CDR1 is SGHRS, CDR2 YFSETQ. Trimming left V 0 bases short and J 8 bases short, with 12 bases between. The CDR3: CASSLEDSAYSPLHF. DNA of the CDR3: TGCGCCAGCAGCTTGGAGGACAGCGCCTATTCACCCCTCCACTTT.

This clone was counted a few times. This chain connects TRBV10-1 to TRBJ2-2; no reliable D call. Trimming left V 6 bases short and J 4 bases short, with 12 bases between. Germline CDR1 WNHNN, CDR2 SYGVQD (reference sequence). The CDR3 has 14 amino acids. Here the CDR3 reads CASRSGPVTGELFF. The DNA of the CDR3 is TGCGCCAGCAGATCGGGTCCAGTCACCGGGGAGCTGTTTTTT.

This clone was observed once. This chain joins TRBV28 and TRBJ1-2, with 8 bases aligning to TRBD1. The J segment lost 2 bases and the V segment lost 6 bases, leaving 11 bases of the junction unmatched. CDR3 length: 16 residues. Germline V gene lookup returns CDR1 MDHEN and CDR2 SYDVKM. CDR3 sequence: CASRPTGQGGNYGYTF. The CDR3 nucleotides are TGTGCCAGCAGACCTACCGGACAGGGAGGGAACTATGGCTACACCTTC.

The chain recombines TRBV11-2 with TRBJ1-1; 7 bases line up with TRBD1. This CDR3 spans 16 amino acids. Losses at the gene ends were 7 bases for V and 0 bases for J; bases not matched to a gene: 11. Germline loops: CDR1 SGHAT, CDR2 FQNNGV. The CDR3 loop reads CASNPLRGRLNTEAFF. CDR3 sequence (DNA): TGTGCCAGCAACCCCCTGAGGGGGCGGTTGAACACTGAAGCTTTCTTT.

This clone was seen just once. One end of the junction does not line up with germline, which may come from a read error. V gene TRBV5-1 combines with J gene TRBJ2-1, with D possibly matching TRBD1 (6 bases). Germline assignment: CDR1 SGHRS and CDR2 YFSETQ. The CDR3 consists of 16 residues. The CDR3 DNA reads TGCGCCAGCAGATTGGGGTACAGGGACTCCTACAATGAGCAGTTCTTC. Translation gives CASRLGYRDSYNEQFF.

CDR3 sequence (DNA): TGCGCCAGCAGCTCCCGGACAGGTCAAGAGACCCAGTACTTC. Encoded protein: CASSSRTGQETQYF. The chain joins TRBV5-1 to TRBJ2-5, with 7 bases that match TRBD1. V dropped 3 bases and J dropped 2; count of bases not matched to a gene: 4. Germline loops: CDR1 SGHRS, CDR2 YFSETQ. The CDR3 runs 14 residues.

The gene calls are TRBV4-2 and TRBJ2-7, with a weak D call TRBD1 (6 bases). This CDR3 is 15 amino acids long. Per the germline V gene, CDR1 is LGHNA and CDR2 is YNFKEQ. Trimming cost V 2 bases and J 0 bases, with 11 bases left between them. The CDR3 here is CASSQKGVNSYEQYF. The CDR3, as DNA: TGTGCCAGCAGCCAAAAGGGGGTTAACTCCTACGAGCAGTACTTC.

V and J are TRBV7-6 and TRBJ1-5; D call uncertain. The CDR3 contains 15 residues. The germline V gene has CDR1 SGHVS and CDR2 FNYEAQ. V was shortened by 5 bases and J by 0 bases, with 11 bases between the two germline ends. DNA for the CDR3: TGTGCCAGCAGCCCAACAGAATATAGCAATCAGCCCCAGCATTTT. Its protein is CASSPTEYSNQPQHF.

The chain links TRBV9 to TRBJ2-3, with 7 bases fitting TRBD2. This CDR3 spans 15 amino acids. The V segment lost 0 bases and the J segment 5 bases; nucleotides outside the gene matches: 6. CDR1 is SGDLS, CDR2 YYNGEE, per germline. CDR3 nucleotide sequence: TGTGCCAGCAGCGTAGGGGGGAGGGCGGAAGATACGCAGTATTTT. Translated: CASSVGGRAEDTQYF.

J is TRBJ2-1 and V is TRBV6-5; 9 bases fit TRBD1. CDR3 size: 14 residues. Germline V CDR1 and CDR2: MNHEY, SVGAGI. V lost 5 bases to trimming and J lost 5 bases; unmatched junction nucleotides: 4. As DNA, the CDR3 is TGTGCCAGCAGTCGCGGACAGGGGAACAATGAGCAGTTCTTC. Translated, it gives CASSRGQGNNEQFF.

J is TRBJ1-2 and V is TRBV7-9, with D perhaps TRBD1 (5 bases). Germline V CDR1 and CDR2: SEHNR, FQNEAQ (reference sequence). There are 15 residues in the CDR3. Trimming stripped 7 bases from V and 3 bases from J, with 18 bases between. In nucleotides, the CDR3 is TGTGCCAGCATCCTCCCGACGGGGGGTGACTATGGCTACACCTTC. Its translation is CASILPTGGDYGYTF.

This clone showed up just once. The rearrangement joins TRBV6-1 to TRBJ1-5; 9 bases are shared with TRBD1. CDR3 length equals 15 residues. V was pared by 5 bases and J by 4 bases, with 6 bases of the junction left unmatched. Germline V gene lookup returns CDR1 MNHNS and CDR2 SASEGT. In DNA, the CDR3 is TGTGCCAGCAGTTTGGGACAGGGAGTTAATCAGCCCCAGCATTTT. Protein sequence: CASSLGQGVNQPQHF.

The J gene is TRBJ2-3, the V gene TRBV19; TRBD2 aligns across 16 bases. V shed 0 bases, J shed 0 bases, and the junction held 3 bases outside the gene matches. This CDR3 region has 19 residues. CDR1 and CDR2 from the germline V gene are LNHDA and SQIVND (reference sequence). In DNA form, the CDR3 reads TGTGCCAGTAGTATAGAGGGGACTAGCGGGAGGGGAAGCACAGATACGCAGTATTTT. Its translation: CASSIEGTSGRGSTDTQYF. Variable domain in full (rest from reference TRBV19 and TRBJ2-3): DGGITQSPKYLFRKEGQNVTLSCEQNLNHDAMYWYRQDPGQGLRLIYYSQIVNDFQKGDIAEGYSVSREKKESFPLTVTSAQKNPTAFYLCASSIEGTSGRGSTDTQYFGPGTRLTVL.

The chain joins TRBV4-3 to TRBJ1-3; TRBD1 might be the D (6 bases). Trimming stripped 2 bases from V and 3 bases from J, with 8 bases between. Germline V gene data show CDR1 as LGHNA and CDR2 as YSLEER. The CDR3 runs 14 residues. The CDR3 nucleotides are TGCGCCAGCAGCCAACAGGGGCTTGGAAACACCATATATTTT. Translation gives CASSQQGLGNTIYF.

The genes are TRBV4-2 and TRBJ1-3; D is unresolved. This CDR3 has 17 amino acids. With 0 bases removed from V and 1 base from J, the gap between germline ends came to 13 bases. Germline-derived CDR1 and CDR2 are LGHNA and YNFKEQ. This CDR3 is CASSQDVTGSSGNTIYF. DNA for the CDR3: TGTGCCAGCAGCCAAGACGTTACGGGGAGTTCTGGAAACACCATATATTTT.

The chain employs TRBV13 and TRBJ2-2, with 11 bases that match TRBD2. Trimming took 6 bases from V and 6 from J; bases not matched to a gene: 6. CDR1 and CDR2 from the germline V gene are PRHDT and FYEKMQ (reference sequence). This CDR3 is built from 15 residues. CDR3 bases: TGTGCCAGCAGGCCCATAGCGGGAGGGGCCGGGGAGCTGTTTTTT. It translates to CASRPIAGGAGELFF.

The rearrangement joins TRBV19 to TRBJ2-7; 9 bases align to TRBD2. V lost 1 base and J lost 1; bases outside the gene matches: 11. CDR3 length equals 18 residues. CDR1 and CDR2 (germline): LNHDA, SQIVND (reference sequence). The CDR3 coding sequence is TGTGCCAGTAGTATAGTATTTAAGGTTAGCGGGAGTTCCTACGAGCAGTACTTC. Translated, it gives CASSIVFKVSGSSYEQYF. Combining the CDR3 with reference TRBV19 and TRBJ2-7 gives the whole variable domain DGGITQSPKYLFRKEGQNVTLSCEQNLNHDAMYWYRQDPGQGLRLIYYSQIVNDFQKGDIAEGYSVSREKKESFPLTVTSAQKNPTAFYLCASSIVFKVSGSSYEQYFGPGTRLTVT.

The chain carries TRBV4-3 and TRBJ2-1; 8 bases line up with TRBD1. CDR3 size: 15 residues. The V segment lost 0 bases and the J segment 6 bases; nucleotides outside the gene matches: 4. Germline CDR1 LGHNA, CDR2 YSLEER. CDR3 loop: CASSQDRGRSNEQFF. The CDR3, as DNA: TGCGCCAGCAGCCAAGACAGGGGGCGGTCCAATGAGCAGTTCTTC.

This clone was counted once. The genes are TRBV27 and TRBJ2-3, with D possibly matching TRBD2 (5 bases). Trimming took off 1 base at V and 5 bases at J, with 7 bases between the two ends. Germline V gene lookup returns CDR1 MNHEY and CDR2 SMNVEV (reference sequence). This CDR3 is 13 amino acids long. The CDR3 here is CASSLYAGDTQYF. The CDR3, as DNA: TGTGCCAGCAGTTTATACGCGGGAGATACGCAGTATTTT.

The chain is built from TRBV3-1 (or the pseudogene TRBV3-2) and TRBJ2-2; 7 bases match TRBD1. Trimming at V came to 4 bases and at J to 0 bases, leaving 17 bases not matched to a gene. CDR1 and CDR2 (germline): LGHDT, YNNKEL (reference sequence). The CDR3 extends over 20 amino acids. The CDR3 coding sequence is TGTGCCAGCAGCCCTCACGCGCGGGCCACAGGGGATACGAACACCGGGGAGCTGTTTTTT. This codes for CASSPHARATGDTNTGELFF.

DNA for the CDR3: TGCGCCAGCAGCCAAGATCAGGGCCCTCTCTATGGCTACACCTTC. Protein product: CASSQDQGPLYGYTF. This chain connects TRBV4-1 to TRBJ1-2; tentative D call: TRBD1 (5 bases). CDR1 and CDR2 from the germline V gene are MGHRA and YSYEKL. Trimming removed 0 bases at V and 4 bases at J, with 12 bases between. The CDR3 runs to 15 residues.

Concerning this clone itself: The junction departs from germline at one end; a sequencing error may be responsible. The rearrangement uses TRBV7-7 and TRBJ2-3; D remains unclear. CDR3 length: 14 amino acids. From germline, CDR1 is SSHAT and CDR2 FNYEAQ (reference sequence). The CDR3 DNA sequence: TGTGCTAGCAGCTTAGGGCAGAACACAGATACGCAGTATTTT. It encodes CASSLGQNTDTQYF.